The source of this T cell receptor (beta chain) is a study of cytotoxic CD8 clonotypes in ibrutinib-treated CLL. In regard to this clone: Antigen unknown.

The data were produced by immunoSEQ multiplex PCR, yet TCRdb's version contains in-frame clones alone and is incomplete. Of fewer than 400,000 clones detected, over 60% appear once; the ten largest clones hold roughly 6.8%. The CDR3 is 15 amino acids. Germline CDR1 and CDR2: LNHDA and SQIVND (reference sequence). V lost 6 bases and J lost 7; bases outside the gene matches: 10. Overall study findings and caveats: The study found public clonotypes uncommon, contracting or stable on treatment. Samples were collected at differing times from sustained-remission and progressing patients. Clonality went up at the time of ibrutinib response, stayed stable in sustained remission, and later dropped back toward its baseline level at progression.

The TCR comes from a human donor with chronic lymphocytic leukemia. J is TRBJ1-2 and V is TRBV19; 11 nucleotides line up with TRBD1. The material sequenced was PBMCs, taken after 36 months of ibrutinib treatment. For the CDR3, the DNA is TGTGCCAGTAGCGCTACCGGGACAGGGGGGCTTGGCTACACCTTC. This sequence encodes CASSATGTGGLGYTF.